This T cell receptor (beta chain) derives from a study of cytomegalovirus exposure and HLA in healthy donors. The sample holds a few counts of this clone. Vbeta (60) and Jbeta (13) primers were used in the PCR. Method: immunoSEQ multiplex PCR; TCRdb's copy keeps in-frame clones and lacks some. The sample has more than 85,000 clones, roughly four fifths seen once. The sequence derives from a male donor in good health and CMV-seropositive. The specimen was PBMCs.

In nucleotides, the CDR3 is TGTGCCAGCAGCTGGGGGACTAGCGGACGTACGCAGTATTTT. Protein: CASSWGTSGRTQYF. The chain recombines TRBV11-2 with TRBJ2-3; 11 bases agree with TRBD2. Germline CDR1 SGHAT, CDR2 FQNNGV. The CDR3 loop spans 14 amino acids. With 4 bases clipped from V and 8 bases from J, the junction kept 5 bases outside the gene matches.